This TCR beta chain appears in the sequencing data of a study of CD8 T cells in ankylosing spondylitis. Regarding the study as a whole: There was reportedly significant enrichment of clones that were disease-linked in matched ankylosing spondylitis synovial fluid. Typical of ankylosing spondylitis blood, it appeared, was a TCR beta motif of fewer than ten highly homologous variants.

This clonotype was counted between two and nine times. The antigen is not known. With 5 bases clipped from V and 3 bases from J, the junction kept 9 bases outside the gene matches. Germline CDR1 MNHNS, CDR2 SASEGT. The CDR3 is 15 residues long. Making the TCR beta libraries involved quantitative 5'-RACE with molecular barcodes. TCRdb redid the calling of the 5' RACE reads with MiXCR, one entry per CDR3 protein. Here the sample spans around 390,000 distinct CDR3 sequences, 20% to 25% being singletons. This clonotype was sampled from a male donor with ankylosing spondylitis. Source material: blood, either unsorted or a sorted T cell fraction (not recorded which). V usage is TRBV6-1 and J usage is TRBJ1-1, with 7 bases that match TRBD1. The CDR3 region is CASSPTGSWDTEAFF. The CDR3, as DNA: TGTGCCAGCAGTCCGACAGGGTCCTGGGACACTGAAGCTTTCTTT.